This record looks at one T cell receptor beta chain sequence and its context. UMIs and sample barcodes were carried by the TCR alpha and TCR beta cDNA libraries that 5'RACE produced using constant-segment primers. MiXCR was run by TCRdb on the 5' RACE reads, yielding one entry per CDR3 protein. The profile shows approximately 200,000 distinct CDR3 sequences, 16% of them singletons. This CDR3 spans 14 amino acids. V was pared by 6 bases and J by 2 bases, with 6 bases of the junction left unmatched. Germline V gene sequence: CDR1 MNHNS, CDR2 SASEGT. The data originate from a study of T-cell memory formation after mild COVID-19. Study background: Clusters of TCRs were largely donor specific.

This chain connects TRBV6-1 to TRBJ2-7; 8 bases fit TRBD1. This clonotype was obtained from an adult woman who had mild COVID-19 (a few samples of this study predate the infection). Cell type and time point are not known. Sequencing was done on a sample of PBMCs or a T cell subset sorted from them (not recorded which). The CDR3: CASRPGQEAYEQYF. The CDR3 bases are TGTGCCAGCAGGCCGGGACAGGAGGCCTACGAGCAGTACTTC.